The present T cell receptor beta chain was sequenced within a study of cytomegalovirus exposure and HLA in healthy donors. Study-wide background: From donors who were HLA-typed, an early data release held 80 million to 95 million unique TCRs.

Donors were nominally healthy when sampled, though unrecorded immune exposures were likely. General observations from the study: Most TCR beta V segments were productive about 87% or about 30% of the time in an earlier analysis.

13 Jbeta primers and 60 Vbeta primers were used for the PCR. Sequenced by immunoSEQ multiplex PCR; TCRdb stores in-frame clones only, minus some. The sample lists around 140,000 clones; 77% were seen once. Of note for this clone: What it recognizes is unknown. The same CDR3 arises from other DNA sequences in this sample as well.

The receptor comes from a male donor in good health and CMV-seronegative. Material for sequencing was PBMCs.

In DNA, the CDR3 is TGTGCCAGCAGCTTACGGCGGCTAGCCGTTCTCGAGCAGTACTTC. Translated, it gives CASSLRRLAVLEQYF. The J gene is TRBJ2-7, the V gene TRBV7-8; tentatively, D is TRBD2 (5 bases). Germline V lookup: CDR1 SGHVS, CDR2 FQNEAQ. This CDR3 has 15 amino acids. Trimming removed 2 bases from V and 6 bases from J, with 17 bases in between. The full variable domain, in which reference TRBV7-8 and TRBJ2-7 provide the parts outside the CDR3, is GAGVSQSPRYKVAKRGQDVALRCDPISGHVSLFWYQQALGQGPEFLTYFQNEAQLDKSGLPSDRFFAERPEGSVSTLKIQRTQQEDSAVYLCASSLRRLAVLEQYFGPGTRLTVT.